Presented here are 27 T cell receptor beta chains from one specimen sequenced in a study of blood T cell repertoires in COVID-19. Libraries were prepared by immunoSEQ multiplex PCR; TCRdb keeps only in-frame clonotypes and omits some of them. The table lists roughly 49,000 clones, about nine tenths of them singletons, with 5.5% to 7.5% in the top ten. The sequencing input was peripheral blood. Receptors originate from a middle-aged man with active COVID-19.

The gene calls are TRBV5-1 and TRBJ2-7; 8 nucleotides match TRBD1. Germline values: CDR1 SGHRS, CDR2 YFSETQ. This CDR3 has 14 residues. J was trimmed by 9 bases and V by 4 bases; bases with no gene match: 12. The CDR3 reads CASSHAGGTGGQYF. In DNA form, the CDR3 reads TGCGCCAGCAGCCATGCAGGCGGGACAGGTGGGCAGTACTTC.

The V gene is TRBV12-3 or TRBV12-4, the J gene TRBJ2-1; 8 positions agree with TRBD2. This CDR3 has 13 amino acids. V dropped 7 bases and J dropped 7; count of bases not matched to a gene: 6. CDR3 amino acids: CASTAGARNEQFF. CDR3 sequence (DNA): TGTGCCAGCACAGCGGGAGCCCGGAATGAGCAGTTCTTC.

V is TRBV5-1 and J is TRBJ2-5, with 10 bases fitting TRBD2. CDR3 size: 16 residues. From germline, CDR1 is SGHRS and CDR2 YFSETQ. Trimming took 4 bases from V and 7 from J; bases not matched to a gene: 13. The CDR3 DNA follows: TGCGCCAGCAGCCTTGAGCCTAGCGGGAGTGGGGTGACCCAGTACTTC. Residues: CASSLEPSGSGVTQYF. Combining the CDR3 with reference TRBV5-1 and TRBJ2-5 gives the whole variable domain KAGVTQTPRYLIKTRGQQVTLSCSPISGHRSVSWYQQTPGQGLQFLFEYFSETQRNKGNFPGRFSGRQFSNSRSEMNVSTLELGDSALYLCASSLEPSGSGVTQYFGPGTRLLVL.

The chain combines TRBV9 with TRBJ2-2, with 10 bases matching TRBD2. The CDR3 spans 16 residues. With V trimmed by 2 bases and J by 4 bases, 5 bases remained unmatched. Germline values: CDR1 SGDLS, CDR2 YYNGEE. Here the CDR3 reads CASSVLAGVTTGELFF. The DNA of the CDR3 is TGTGCCAGCAGCGTCCTAGCGGGGGTGACCACCGGGGAGCTGTTTTTT.

The rearrangement links TRBV6-6 to TRBJ1-1; TRBD1 agrees at 9 bases. The CDR3 is 15 amino acids. Trimming took 2 bases from V and 5 from J; bases not matched to a gene: 6. In germline, CDR1 is MNHNY, CDR2 SVGAGI (reference sequence). CDR3: CASSYRTGVETEAFF. The CDR3 region has the DNA TGTGCCAGCAGTTACAGGACAGGGGTGGAGACTGAAGCTTTCTTT.

This chain connects TRBV7-9 to TRBJ2-7, with 8 bases aligning to TRBD1. V shed 3 bases, J shed 3 bases, and the junction held 7 bases outside the gene matches. Germline V gene data show CDR1 as SEHNR and CDR2 as FQNEAQ (reference sequence). The CDR3 is made up of 15 amino acids. The CDR3 coding sequence is TGTGCCAGCAGCTTCCAGGGGGCAGGAAACTACGAGCAGTACTTC. Translated: CASSFQGAGNYEQYF.

The rearrangement joins TRBV6-5 to TRBJ2-3, with D possibly being TRBD1 (6 bases). V dropped 10 bases and J dropped 0 bases, with 14 bases sitting between them. CDR3 length: 14 residues. Looked up from germline, CDR1 is MNHEY and CDR2 is SVGAGI. The CDR3 loop reads CAIQRGISTDTQYF. CDR3 coding DNA: TGTGCCATTCAGAGGGGGATTAGCACAGATACGCAGTATTTT.

This clone was seen just once. The chain has TRBV7-9 and TRBJ1-4; D is perhaps TRBD1 (5 bases). The CDR3 sequence is 14 residues long. CDR1 is SEHNR, CDR2 FQNEAQ, per germline (reference sequence). Trimming removed 2 bases at V and 6 bases at J, with 10 bases between. The CDR3 region is CASSLRGGDEKLFF. CDR3 nucleotide sequence: TGTGCCAGCAGCTTAAGGGGAGGCGATGAAAAACTGTTTTTT.

J is TRBJ2-1 and V is TRBV5-1, with TRBD2 matching 7 bases. The CDR3 has 15 amino acids. J was trimmed by 8 bases and V by 0 bases; bases with no gene match: 8. Germline CDR1 reads SGHRS; CDR2 reads YFSETQ. CDR3: CASSLVVGGPYEQFF. CDR3 DNA sequence: TGCGCCAGCAGCTTGGTAGTGGGAGGGCCGTATGAGCAGTTCTTC.

The chain carries TRBV13 and TRBJ1-1; no definite D call. This CDR3 is 14 amino acids long. Germline V lookup: CDR1 PRHDT, CDR2 FYEKMQ (reference sequence). The germline V and J ends were trimmed by 4 bases and 0 bases, with 9 bases remaining between them. CDR3 sequence: CASSSFGLNTEAFF. As DNA, the CDR3 is TGTGCCAGCAGCTCCTTCGGGTTGAACACTGAAGCTTTCTTT.

Only a few counts were recorded for this clone. The V call is TRBV2, the J call TRBJ2-5; tentatively, D is TRBD1 (5 bases). The germline V gene has CDR1 SNHLY and CDR2 FYNNEI. Trimming took 7 bases from V and 4 from J, leaving 13 bases between them. This CDR3 contains 13 residues. The CDR3 sequence: CASIGALGETQYF. The CDR3 DNA sequence: TGTGCCAGCATAGGGGCTCTTGGAGAGACCCAGTACTTC.

This chain links TRBV6-1 with TRBJ1-2; no reliable D call. CDR1 and CDR2 from the germline V gene are MNHNS and SASEGT. V lost 1 base and J lost 10, with 4 bases in between. The CDR3 is made up of 10 amino acids. CDR3 residues: CASSEVSYTF. The CDR3 coding sequence is TGTGCCAGCAGTGAAGTCTCCTACACCTTC.

The chain recombines TRBV18 with TRBJ1-1; D uncertain. The CDR3 has 15 residues. Trimming took 3 bases from V and 3 from J, leaving 14 bases between them. Germline lookup yields CDR1 KGHSH and CDR2 LQKENI. CDR3 protein: CASSPASSSYTEAFF. The CDR3 DNA reads TGTGCCAGCTCACCTGCTAGCAGTTCATACACTGAAGCTTTCTTT. Using reference TRBV18 and TRBJ1-1 for the parts outside the CDR3, the full variable domain is NAGVMQNPRHLVRRRGQEARLRCSPMKGHSHVYWYRQLPEEGLKFMVYLQKENIIDESGMPKERFSAEFPKEGPSILRIQQVVRGDSAAYFCASSPASSSYTEAFFGQGTRLTVV.

This chain connects TRBV7-9 to TRBJ1-4, with TRBD1 as a possible D gene (6 bases). The germline V gene encodes CDR1 SEHNR and CDR2 FQNEAQ (reference sequence). The CDR3 runs 15 residues. V was cut by 5 bases and J by 5 bases, with 15 bases left in between. The chain's CDR3 is CASSQTGGRNEKLFF. Here the CDR3 DNA reads TGTGCCAGCAGCCAAACGGGGGGCCGGAATGAAAAACTGTTTTTT. The whole variable domain, remainder taken from reference TRBV7-9 and TRBJ1-4, is DTGVSQNPRHKITKRGQNVTFRCDPISEHNRLYWYRQTLGQGPEFLTYFQNEAQLEKSRLLSDRFSAERPKGSFSTLEIQRTEQGDSAMYLCASSQTGGRNEKLFFGSGTQLSVL.

The CDR3 here is CASSYAGQRGTEAFF. DNA of the CDR3: TGTGCCAGCAGTTACGCGGGACAGAGGGGTACTGAAGCTTTCTTT. The chain carries TRBV6-5 and TRBJ1-1; 7 bases line up with TRBD1. V lost 2 bases and J lost 5; bases outside the gene matches: 8. Germline V gives CDR1 MNHEY, CDR2 SVGAGI. The length of the CDR3 is 15 residues.

This sequence joins TRBV4-2 and TRBJ1-2, with TRBD1 as a possible D gene (5 bases). Germline V lookup: CDR1 LGHNA, CDR2 YNFKEQ. Trimming removed 0 bases from V and 4 bases from J, with 9 bases in between. The length of the CDR3 is 14 residues. CDR3 sequence (DNA): TGTGCCAGCAGCCAAGATGGGCAGGGCTATGGCTACACCTTC. The encoded protein is CASSQDGQGYGYTF.

This chain connects TRBV5-1 to TRBJ2-2, with TRBD1 matching 12 bases. CDR1 and CDR2 (germline): SGHRS, YFSETQ. V lost 4 bases to trimming and J lost 3 bases; unmatched junction nucleotides: 1. The CDR3 contains 15 residues. CDR3: CASSRDRGHTGELFF. DNA for the CDR3: TGCGCCAGCAGCCGGGACAGGGGGCACACCGGGGAGCTGTTTTTT.

V and J are TRBV12-3 or TRBV12-4 and TRBJ1-1; a weak D match, TRBD1 (6 bases). The CDR3 loop spans 13 amino acids. V dropped 7 bases and J dropped 5 bases, with 14 bases sitting between them. The CDR3 is CASTIQGYTEAFF. DNA of the CDR3: TGTGCCAGCACCATACAGGGTTATACTGAAGCTTTCTTT.

V gene TRBV18 combines with J gene TRBJ2-1, with 11 bases fitting TRBD2. Trimming at V came to 5 bases and at J to 2 bases, leaving 2 bases not matched to a gene. CDR3 length equals 15 residues. Germline V lookup: CDR1 KGHSH, CDR2 LQKENI. CDR3 in amino acids: CASSTTSGAYNEQFF. The CDR3 DNA is TGTGCCAGCTCAACGACTAGCGGGGCCTACAATGAGCAGTTCTTC. Complete variable domain (other parts from reference TRBV18 and TRBJ2-1): NAGVMQNPRHLVRRRGQEARLRCSPMKGHSHVYWYRQLPEEGLKFMVYLQKENIIDESGMPKERFSAEFPKEGPSILRIQQVVRGDSAAYFCASSTTSGAYNEQFFGPGTRLTVL.

The rearrangement links TRBV2 to TRBJ1-1; 8 bases are shared with TRBD1. Per germline, CDR1 SNHLY and CDR2 FYNNEI. The CDR3 spans 12 residues. Unmatched junction bases numbered 6, after V lost 6 bases and J lost 9 bases. CDR3 sequence: CASSLDREKAFF. In DNA form, the CDR3 reads TGTGCCAGCAGCTTGGACAGGGAAAAAGCTTTCTTT.

The V call is TRBV3-1 (or the pseudogene TRBV3-2), the J call TRBJ2-5; 10 bases agree with TRBD1. Germline CDR1 LGHDT, CDR2 YNNKEL (reference sequence). This CDR3 is built from 15 residues. J lost 3 bases, V lost 5 bases, and 6 bases had no gene match. CDR3 loop: CASSFPGQGKETQYF. CDR3 sequence (DNA): TGTGCCAGCAGCTTTCCGGGACAGGGGAAAGAGACCCAGTACTTC.

This sequence joins TRBV7-9 and TRBJ2-6; D is possibly TRBD2 (6 bases). CDR3 length equals 14 residues. Germline V gene lookup returns CDR1 SEHNR and CDR2 FQNEAQ (reference sequence). V lost 6 bases to trimming and J lost 0 bases, with 6 bases between them. CDR3: CASRGGSGANVLTF. Written as DNA, the CDR3 is TGTGCCAGCAGGGGGGGCTCTGGGGCCAACGTCCTGACTTTC.

The rearrangement joins TRBV3-1 (or the pseudogene TRBV3-2) to TRBJ2-2, with D uncertain. Trimming took 6 bases from V and 1 from J, leaving 9 bases between them. The CDR3 loop spans 14 amino acids. Germline-derived CDR1 and CDR2 are LGHDT and YNNKEL (reference sequence). CDR3 sequence reads: CASSSDLNTGELFF. In DNA form, the CDR3 reads TGTGCCAGCAGTTCAGACTTGAACACCGGGGAGCTGTTTTTT.

The chain carries TRBV6-5 and TRBJ2-7, with D maybe TRBD2 (5 bases). Germline V gene data show CDR1 as MNHEY and CDR2 as SVGAGI. The V end was cut by 7 bases, the J end by 0 bases, with 7 bases between. The CDR3 runs to 12 residues. CDR3 DNA: TGTGCCAGCACAACTAGCTCCTACGAGCAGTACTTC. Amino acid sequence: CASTTSSYEQYF.

V and J are TRBV7-8 and TRBJ1-2; 11 bases fit TRBD1. Trimming cost V 5 bases and J 4 bases; bases outside gene matches: 6. Germline V gene data show CDR1 as SGHVS and CDR2 as FQNEAQ. CDR3 length: 15 amino acids. As DNA, the CDR3 is TGTGCCAGCAGCGCCGGGACAGGGGGTATCTATGGCTACACCTTC. Translated: CASSAGTGGIYGYTF.

The chain employs TRBV20-1 and TRBJ1-2, with a tentative D call TRBD1 (5 bases). V lost 3 bases and J lost 4, with 6 bases in between. The CDR3 spans 11 residues. The V gene's germline CDR1 is DFQATT and CDR2 SNEGSKA (reference sequence). CDR3 in DNA: TGCAGTGCTAGTACAGGCTATGGCTACACCTTC. Protein product: CSASTGYGYTF.

The CDR3 reads CASSERIDSYNEQFF. The CDR3 DNA sequence: TGTGCCAGCAGCGAGAGGATAGACTCCTACAATGAGCAGTTCTTC. This chain uses TRBV9 with TRBJ2-1; D remains unclear. This CDR3 has 15 residues. Germline V gives CDR1 SGDLS, CDR2 YYNGEE. V gave up 3 bases and J gave up 0 bases, with 10 bases separating them.